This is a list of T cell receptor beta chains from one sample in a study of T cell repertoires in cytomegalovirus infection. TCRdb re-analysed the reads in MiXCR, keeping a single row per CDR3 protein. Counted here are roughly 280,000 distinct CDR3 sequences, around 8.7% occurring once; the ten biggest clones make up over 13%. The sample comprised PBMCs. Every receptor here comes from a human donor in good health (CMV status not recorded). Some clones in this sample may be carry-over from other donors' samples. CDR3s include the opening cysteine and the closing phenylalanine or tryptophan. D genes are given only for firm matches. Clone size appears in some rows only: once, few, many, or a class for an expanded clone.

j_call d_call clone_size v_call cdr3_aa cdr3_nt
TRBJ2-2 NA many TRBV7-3 CASSLTMAGELFF TGTGCCAGCAGCTTAACGATGGCCGGGGAGCTGTTTTTT
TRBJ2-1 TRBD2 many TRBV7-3 CASSLRTSGVYNEQFF TGTGCCAGCAGCCTCCGGACTAGCGGGGTCTACAATGAGCAGTTCTTC
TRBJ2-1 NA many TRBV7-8 CASSLRGPGTAYNEQFF TGTGCCAGCAGCTTACGGGGCCCCGGAACCGCATACAATGAGCAGTTCTTC
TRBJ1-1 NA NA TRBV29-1 CSVRNAHRVNTEAFF TGCAGCGTTCGAAACGCCCACAGGGTTAACACTGAAGCTTTCTTT
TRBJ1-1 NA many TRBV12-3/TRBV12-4 CASISAGWTEAFF TGTGCCAGCATCTCAGCTGGGTGGACTGAAGCTTTCTTT
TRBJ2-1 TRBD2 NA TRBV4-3 CASSQGTSFLYDEQFF TGCGCCAGCAGCCAAGGGACTAGCTTCTTGTATGATGAGCAGTTCTTC
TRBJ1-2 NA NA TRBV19 CASITGGGSNYGYTF TGTGCCAGTATCACGGGCGGGGGATCTAACTATGGCTACACCTTC
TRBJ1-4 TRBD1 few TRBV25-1 CASSTGQAAPEKLFF TGTGCCAGCAGTACCGGACAGGCGGCTCCGGAAAAACTGTTTTTT
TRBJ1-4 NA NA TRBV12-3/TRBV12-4 CASSSFHLRTADEKLFF TGTGCCAGCAGTTCCTTTCACCTTCGGACAGCTGATGAAAAACTGTTTTTT
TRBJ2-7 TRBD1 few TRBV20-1 CSAGGQGAKEQYF TGCAGTGCTGGGGGACAGGGGGCTAAAGAGCAGTACTTC
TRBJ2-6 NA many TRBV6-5 CASSYTNAGANVLTF TGTGCCAGCAGTTACACGAACGCTGGGGCCAACGTCCTGACTTTC
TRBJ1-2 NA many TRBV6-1 CASSETYGRGYTF TGTGCCAGCAGTGAGACGTACGGGCGCGGCTACACCTTC
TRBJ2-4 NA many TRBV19 CASSTENIQYF TGTGCCAGTAGTACTGAAAACATTCAGTACTTC
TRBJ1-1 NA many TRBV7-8 CASSFSTRNTEAFF TGTGCCAGCAGCTTCAGTACTAGGAACACTGAAGCTTTCTTT
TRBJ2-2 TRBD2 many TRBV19 CASNNSQRGREDNTGELFF TGTGCCAGCAATAATTCCCAGCGTGGGCGGGAGGATAACACCGGGGAGCTGTTTTTT
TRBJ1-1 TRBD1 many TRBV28 CASSDPRGIMNTEAFF TGTGCCAGCAGTGACCCCAGGGGGATAATGAACACTGAAGCTTTCTTT
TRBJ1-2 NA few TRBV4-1 CASSPGDLLGYGYTF TGCGCCAGCAGCCCGGGGGACCTTTTGGGCTATGGCTACACCTTC
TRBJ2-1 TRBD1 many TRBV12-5 CASGSGTVDEQFF TGTGCTAGTGGTTCCGGGACAGTAGATGAGCAGTTCTTC
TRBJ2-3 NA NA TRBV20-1 CSARVGTGDTQYF TGCAGTGCTAGGGTTGGGACGGGAGATACGCAGTATTTT
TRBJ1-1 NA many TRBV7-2 CASSQTGLNTEAFF TGTGCCAGCAGCCAGACAGGACTCAACACTGAAGCTTTCTTT
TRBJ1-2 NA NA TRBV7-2 CASSLARTDYGYTF TGTGCCAGCAGCTTAGCAAGGACGGACTATGGCTACACCTTC
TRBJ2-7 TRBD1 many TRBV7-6 CASSFDRGSNEQYF TGTGCCAGCAGCTTCGACAGGGGCTCCAACGAGCAGTACTTC
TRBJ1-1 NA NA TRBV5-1 CASSTLTGPMNTEAFF TGCGCCAGCAGCACCCTGACAGGCCCTATGAACACTGAAGCTTTCTTT
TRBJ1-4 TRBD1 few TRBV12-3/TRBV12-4 CASRPNRGSGEKLFF TGTGCCAGCAGACCTAACAGGGGGTCGGGAGAAAAACTGTTTTTT
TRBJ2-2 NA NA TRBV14 CASSQARPGQSWAGELFF TGTGCCAGCAGCCAAGCGAGACCCGGACAGTCTTGGGCCGGGGAGCTGTTTTTT
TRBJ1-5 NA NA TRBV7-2 CASSLGGAAQPQHF TGTGCCAGCAGCTTAGGGGGGGCAGCGCAGCCCCAGCATTTT
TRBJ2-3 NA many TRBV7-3 CASSPDRLSTDTQYF TGTGCCAGCAGCCCAGACAGATTAAGCACAGATACGCAGTATTTT
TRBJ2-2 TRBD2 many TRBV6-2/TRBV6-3 CASSRILAGGHVGELFF TGTGCCAGCAGCCGAATACTAGCGGGAGGGCATGTCGGGGAGCTGTTTTTT
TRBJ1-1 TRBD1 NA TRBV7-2 CASSLLRDRATEAFF TGTGCCAGCAGCCTATTGAGGGACAGGGCAACTGAAGCTTTCTTT
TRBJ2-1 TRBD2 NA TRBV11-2 CASSLRAGINNEQFF TGTGCCAGCAGCTTAAGAGCGGGAATAAACAATGAGCAGTTCTTC
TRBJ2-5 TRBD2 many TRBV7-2 CASSRLAGPQETQYF TGTGCCAGCAGCAGACTAGCGGGACCCCAAGAGACCCAGTACTTC
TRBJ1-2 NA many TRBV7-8 CASSLSPVGLEHYGYTF TGTGCCAGCAGCTTAAGCCCCGTCGGCCTGGAACACTATGGCTACACCTTC
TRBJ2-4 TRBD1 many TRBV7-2 CASSHSQGVVNIQYF TGTGCCAGCAGCCACTCCCAGGGGGTCGTGAACATTCAGTACTTC
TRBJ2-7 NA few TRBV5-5 CASSLDGEDYEQYF TGTGCCAGCAGCTTAGACGGTGAGGACTACGAGCAGTACTTC
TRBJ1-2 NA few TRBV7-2 CASSQATYGYTF TGTGCCAGCAGCCAAGCTACCTATGGCTACACCTTC
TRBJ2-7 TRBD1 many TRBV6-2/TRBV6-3 CASSYNRGWEQYF TGTGCCAGCAGTTACAACAGGGGCTGGGAGCAGTACTTC
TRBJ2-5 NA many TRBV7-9 CASSFQRGVETQYF TGTGCCAGCAGCTTCCAAAGGGGCGTGGAGACCCAGTACTTC
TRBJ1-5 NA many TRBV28 CASTKTSNQPQHF TGTGCCAGCACCAAAACGAGCAATCAGCCCCAGCATTTT
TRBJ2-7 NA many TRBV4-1 CASSQDQGYEQYF TGCGCCAGCAGCCAAGATCAGGGCTACGAGCAGTACTTC
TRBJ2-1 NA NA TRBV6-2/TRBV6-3 CASSYAQGGRNEQFF TGTGCCAGCAGTTACGCTCAGGGGGGGCGCAATGAGCAGTTCTTC
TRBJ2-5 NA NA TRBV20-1 CSATRGRVGETQYF TGCAGTGCTACCAGAGGCAGGGTAGGAGAGACCCAGTACTTC
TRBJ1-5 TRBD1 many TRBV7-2 CASSQRGPGTGTSQPQHF TGTGCCAGCAGCCAGAGGGGACCCGGGACAGGGACGAGTCAGCCCCAGCATTTT
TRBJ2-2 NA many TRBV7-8 CASSKSRQSSGELFF TGTGCCAGCAGCAAGAGCCGACAGTCCTCCGGGGAGCTGTTTTTT
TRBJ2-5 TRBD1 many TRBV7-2 CASSFGQAETQYF TGTGCCAGCAGCTTCGGACAGGCAGAGACCCAGTACTTC
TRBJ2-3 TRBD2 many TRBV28 CASSLLAGGSTDTQYF TGTGCCAGCAGTTTGTTAGCGGGGGGCAGCACAGATACGCAGTATTTT